A single sample is the source of the 6 T cell receptor beta chains below, sequenced in a study of radiotherapy plus CTLA-4 blockade in lung cancer. Here immunoSEQ multiplex PCR was the method, and the copy in TCRdb shows in-frame clones only, minus some. The table has around 40,000 clones, approximately 68% seen once. Sequencing used peripheral blood, obtained from a patient treated with radiotherapy plus ipilimumab. All receptors derive from a human donor with non-small cell lung cancer who had stable disease on radiotherapy plus ipilimumab.

The V call is TRBV5-8, the J call TRBJ1-3, with TRBD1 as a possible D gene (6 bases). This CDR3 comprises 15 residues. CDR1 and CDR2 from the germline V gene are SGHTS and YDEGEE. V lost 2 bases and J lost 1, with 10 bases in between. The CDR3 bases are TGTGCCAGCAGCTTCCTGACAGGTTCTGGAAACACCATATATTTT. Translating gives CASSFLTGSGNTIYF. Combining the CDR3 with reference TRBV5-8 and TRBJ1-3 gives the whole variable domain EAGVTQSPTHLIKTRGQQATLRCSPISGHTSVYWYQQALGLGLQFLLWYDEGEERNRGNFPPRFSGRQFPNYSSELNVNALELEDSALYLCASSFLTGSGNTIYFGEGSWLTVV.

This chain links TRBV19 with TRBJ2-3, with TRBD1 identical over 7 bases. The CDR3 runs 14 residues. V shed 7 bases and J 0 bases; nucleotides not matched to a gene: 4. CDR1 is LNHDA, CDR2 SQIVND, per germline (reference sequence). CDR3 in DNA: TGTGCCAGTAAGGGACAGTATAGCACAGATACGCAGTATTTT. Translating it yields CASKGQYSTDTQYF.

The rearrangement joins TRBV2 to TRBJ1-1; 11 positions match TRBD1. Germline-derived CDR1 and CDR2 are SNHLY and FYNNEI. This CDR3 is built from 13 residues. After removal of 9 bases from V and 5 bases from J, the junction contained 5 bases not matched to a gene. CDR3 DNA sequence: TGTGCCAGTTTCCGGGACAGGGGGACTGAAGCTTTCTTT. Amino acids: CASFRDRGTEAFF. The complete variable domain, with remaining parts taken from reference TRBV2 and TRBJ1-1, reads EPEVTQTPSHQVTQMGQEVILRCVPISNHLYFYWYRQILGQKVEFLVSFYNNEISEKSEIFDDQFSVERPDGSNFTLKIRSTKLEDSAMYFCASFRDRGTEAFFGQGTRLTVV.

The chain joins TRBV14 to TRBJ2-7; 7 bases map to TRBD2. V lost 3 bases, J lost 3 bases, and 11 bases stayed unmatched. The germline gives CDR1 SGHDN, CDR2 FVKESK. The CDR3 runs 16 residues. The CDR3 is CASSHERDRGSYEQYF. The CDR3 DNA reads as TGTGCCAGCAGCCACGAGCGGGATCGCGGGAGCTACGAGCAGTACTTC.

Concerning this clone: Other DNA sequences in this specimen translate into the identical CDR3. CDR3 amino acids: CASSLGRQGGYEQYF. Here the CDR3 DNA reads TGTGCCAGCAGCTTGGGGCGACAGGGGGGCTACGAGCAGTACTTC. The V gene is TRBV7-9, the J gene TRBJ2-7, with 9 bases lining up with TRBD1. CDR1 and CDR2 from the germline V gene are SEHNR and FQNEAQ (reference sequence). The length of the CDR3 is 15 residues. The junction had 6 bases not matched to a gene; V was cut back by 3 bases and J by 3 bases.

The CDR3, as DNA: TGTGCCAGCTCACAAGACAGCCGAGAAAACATTCAGTACTTC. It translates to CASSQDSRENIQYF. V is TRBV18 and J is TRBJ2-4; maybe TRBD1 (5 bases). V lost 4 bases, J lost 5 bases, and 12 bases lay in between. The CDR3 extends over 14 amino acids. Germline V CDR1 and CDR2: KGHSH, LQKENI.